This T cell receptor beta chain was obtained from a study of T cell responses to AZD1222 COVID-19 vaccine. The study, taken as a whole, reports: Repertoires were collected only later (after the peak T cell response had occurred).

CDR1 and CDR2 (germline): MNHNS, SASEGT. This CDR3 spans 16 amino acids. Losses at the gene ends were 3 bases for V and 2 bases for J; bases not matched to a gene: 2. This clone was observed a few times. Its antigen is still unknown. The data were produced by immunoSEQ multiplex PCR, yet TCRdb's version contains in-frame clones alone and is incomplete. The sample holds 130,000 or so clones; 75% to 95% are singletons and the top ten take around 1.9%. The origin of this receptor is an adult who received the AZD1222 COVID-19 vaccine. The sample was peripheral blood, taken 28 days after the second AZD1222 dose. The rearrangement uses TRBV6-1 and TRBJ2-2, with TRBD2 identical over 11 bases. CDR3 residues: CASSEGLAVNTGELFF. CDR3 DNA sequence: TGTGCCAGCAGTGAGGGACTAGCGGTCAACACCGGGGAGCTGTTTTTT.